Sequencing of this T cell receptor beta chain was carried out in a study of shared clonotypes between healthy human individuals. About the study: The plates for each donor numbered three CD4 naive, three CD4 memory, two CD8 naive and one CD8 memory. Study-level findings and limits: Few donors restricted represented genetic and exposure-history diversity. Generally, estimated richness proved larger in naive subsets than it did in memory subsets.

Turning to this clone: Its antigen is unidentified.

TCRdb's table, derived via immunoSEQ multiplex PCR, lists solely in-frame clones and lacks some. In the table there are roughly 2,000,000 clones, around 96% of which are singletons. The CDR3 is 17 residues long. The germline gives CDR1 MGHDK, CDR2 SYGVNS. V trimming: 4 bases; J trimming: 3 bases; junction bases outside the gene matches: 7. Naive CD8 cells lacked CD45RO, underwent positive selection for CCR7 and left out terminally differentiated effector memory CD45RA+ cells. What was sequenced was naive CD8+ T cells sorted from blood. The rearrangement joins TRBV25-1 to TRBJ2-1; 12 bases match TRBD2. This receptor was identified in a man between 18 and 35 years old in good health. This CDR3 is CASSARLAGANYNEQFF. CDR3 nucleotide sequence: TGTGCCAGCAGTGCCAGACTAGCGGGAGCCAACTACAATGAGCAGTTCTTC.